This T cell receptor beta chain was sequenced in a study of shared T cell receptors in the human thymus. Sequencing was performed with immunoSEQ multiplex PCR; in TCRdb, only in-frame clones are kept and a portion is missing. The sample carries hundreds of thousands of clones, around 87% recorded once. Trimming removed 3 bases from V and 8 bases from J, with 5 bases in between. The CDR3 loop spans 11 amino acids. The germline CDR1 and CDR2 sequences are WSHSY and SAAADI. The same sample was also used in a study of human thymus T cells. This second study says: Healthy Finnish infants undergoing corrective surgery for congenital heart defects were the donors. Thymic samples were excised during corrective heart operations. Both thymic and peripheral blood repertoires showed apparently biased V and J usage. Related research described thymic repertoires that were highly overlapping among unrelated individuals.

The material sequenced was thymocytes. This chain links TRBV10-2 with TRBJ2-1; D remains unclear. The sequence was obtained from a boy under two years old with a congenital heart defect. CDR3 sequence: CASSDKYEQFF. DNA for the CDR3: TGCGCCAGCAGTGATAAATATGAGCAGTTCTTC.